The present T cell receptor beta chain was sequenced within a study of T cell repertoires in ileal Crohn's disease. Study-level information: Median disease duration was about 8.2 years; 35% smoked at surgery. Notes on the study in general: Compared with CD4 T cells, sorted CD8 cells carried more expanded clones.

Described time point: neoterminal ileum biopsy at postoperative endoscopy, about 6 months after surgery. Profiling relied on immunoSEQ multiplex PCR, and the TCRdb table lists in-frame clones only, not all of them. The sample yields tens of thousands of clones, approximately 91% seen once. This CDR3 spans 15 amino acids. Trimming removed 5 bases from V and 1 base from J, with 14 bases in between. Germline CDR1 is SNHLY and CDR2 is FYNNEI. With respect to this clone: What it binds is unknown.

The rearrangement joins TRBV2 to TRBJ1-1, with no clear D. Sequenced material: ileal tissue. This TCR derives from an adult with Crohn's disease. CDR3 nucleotide sequence: TGTGCCAGCAGTACGAGCACAGACCGGAACACTGAAGCTTTCTTT. It yields the protein CASSTSTDRNTEAFF.